The source of this T cell receptor beta chain is a study of OX40 agonist ivuxolimab in advanced cancers. Study at large: The patients received ivuxolimab by intravenous route every 2 weeks at 0.01 to 10 mg/kg.

Study-level points and caveats: The investigators did not determine what antigen specificity the expanded peripheral T cells had. At doses 0.1 to 3.0 mg/kg, CD4+ and CD8+ clones expanded.

The assay was immunoSEQ multiplex PCR, and TCRdb's table has in-frame clones only and misses some. The table shows roughly 47,000 clones, with 80% to 90% occurring only once. This clone was recorded a few times. No antigen is known for it. The J segment lost 6 bases and the V segment lost 5 bases, leaving 9 bases of the junction unmatched. The CDR3 is 15 residues long. Germline values: CDR1 LNHNV, CDR2 YYDKDF (reference sequence). This sample comprised CD4+ or CD8+ T cells sorted from blood, obtained in a trial of the OX40 agonist ivuxolimab. The TCR was taken from an adult with an advanced solid tumor such as melanoma, head and neck, liver or kidney cancer. V gene TRBV15 combines with J gene TRBJ2-3, with 9 bases lining up with TRBD2. The CDR3 bases are TGTGCCACCAGCCTAGTGGCGGGAGGGGCGGATACGCAGTATTTT. Its translation: CATSLVAGGADTQYF.